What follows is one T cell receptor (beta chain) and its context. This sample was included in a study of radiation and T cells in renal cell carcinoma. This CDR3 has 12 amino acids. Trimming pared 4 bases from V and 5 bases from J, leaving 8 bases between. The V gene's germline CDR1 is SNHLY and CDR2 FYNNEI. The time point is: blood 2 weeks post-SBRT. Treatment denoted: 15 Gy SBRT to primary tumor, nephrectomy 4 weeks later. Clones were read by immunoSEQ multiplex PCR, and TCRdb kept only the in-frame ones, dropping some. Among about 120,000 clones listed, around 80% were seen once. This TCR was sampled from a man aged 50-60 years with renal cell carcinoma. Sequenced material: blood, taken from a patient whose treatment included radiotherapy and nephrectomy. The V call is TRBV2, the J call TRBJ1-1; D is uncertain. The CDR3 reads CASSVWRTEAFF. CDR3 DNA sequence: TGTGCCAGCAGTGTATGGCGGACTGAAGCTTTCTTT.